One TCR beta chain is described in this entry. The data were obtained in a study of beta chain features in type 1 diabetes. Across the study: The patients were much like the healthy donors in age, gender and cell yields.

The investigators reverse transcribed all of the isolated RNA, so they sequenced expressed TCRB transcripts. The assay was immunoSEQ multiplex PCR, and TCRdb's table has in-frame clones only and misses some. Of a few hundred thousand clones in the sample, roughly a fifth are singletons; the top ten hold about 0.045%. Germline values: CDR1 MGHRA, CDR2 YSYEKL. The CDR3 runs to 16 residues. V was pared by 5 bases and J by 2 bases, with 16 bases between. The TCR sequence derives from a young woman in good health. The chain carries TRBV4-1 and TRBJ2-1, with a possible D match to TRBD2 (5 bases). The specimen sequenced was naive CD4+ T cells from blood. CDR3 in amino acids: CASSSLSGLPYNEQFF. The CDR3 bases are TGCGCCAGCAGCAGTCTTTCAGGACTCCCCTACAATGAGCAGTTCTTC.